Below are 27 T cell receptor beta chains sequenced from a single sample in a study of blood T cell repertoires in COVID-19 (dated by TCRdb to the early 2020s). Receptors were amplified or captured by the immunoSEQ multiplex PCR assay. The table was pulled from immuneACCESS by TCRdb, which kept in-frame rearrangements only. Such tables lose some clones; where checked, under half of the loss comes from unresolved V genes, and the rest has no known cause. The sample includes 95,000 to 150,000 clones, with around 74% observed a single time. The ten largest clones add up to roughly 5.5% of the sample. The source material was peripheral blood. These receptor sequences come from a man in his 60s with acute or convalescent COVID-19.

A few counts support this clone. The CDR3 spells CAWSNGRQGVNGAFF. The DNA of the CDR3 is TGTGCCTGGAGCAATGGTAGACAGGGGGTTAATGGGGCTTTCTTT. V is TRBV30 and J is TRBJ1-1; TRBD1 agrees at 9 bases. With 3 bases clipped from V and 11 bases from J, the junction kept 16 bases outside the gene matches. The CDR3 totals 15 residues. Germline V gene data show CDR1 as GTSNPN and CDR2 as SVGIG (reference sequence).

This clone was counted between two and nine times. The J gene is TRBJ1-1, the V gene TRBV18; D is unresolved. Trimming took 6 bases from V and 2 from J, leaving 16 bases between them. This CDR3 has 15 amino acids. Germline V gene lookup returns CDR1 KGHSH and CDR2 LQKENI. CDR3 sequence: CASSPGRVVNTEAFF. CDR3 nucleotide sequence: TGTGCCAGCTCTCCCGGGCGGGTGGTAAACACTGAAGCTTTCTTT.

This clone occurred a few times. The chain joins TRBV5-1 to TRBJ1-1; a weak D match, TRBD1 (6 bases). The CDR3 spans 13 residues. Looked up from germline, CDR1 is SGHRS and CDR2 is YFSETQ. The V gene lost 1 base and the J gene lost 3 bases, with 7 bases spanning the gap. The CDR3: CASSLQGHTEAFF. CDR3 in DNA: TGCGCCAGCAGCTTGCAGGGGCACACTGAAGCTTTCTTT.

The sample holds one count of this clone. The chain has TRBV10-1 and TRBJ2-1, with 9 bases lining up with TRBD2. CDR1 and CDR2 from the germline V gene are WNHNN and SYGVQD (reference sequence). This CDR3 comprises 18 residues. With V trimmed by 0 bases and J by 10 bases, 16 bases remained unmatched. The CDR3 here is CASSESKGVRGRESEQFF. Here the CDR3 DNA reads TGCGCCAGCAGTGAGTCAAAGGGAGTACGCGGGAGGGAGTCCGAGCAGTTCTTC.

The chain combines TRBV7-2 with TRBJ2-5; D perhaps matches TRBD2 (6 bases). V lost 1 base and J lost 5, with 14 bases in between. Germline V gene data show CDR1 as SGHTA and CDR2 as FQGNSA. The CDR3 has 15 residues. The CDR3 DNA sequence: TGTGCCAGCAGCTTAGATCCAGGGAGGTTCGAGACCCAGTACTTC. Protein: CASSLDPGRFETQYF.

V gene TRBV10-3 combines with J gene TRBJ1-1; no clear D gene. Germline loops: CDR1 ENHRY, CDR2 SYGVKD. The CDR3 is 13 amino acids. Between the trimmed V and J ends, which lost 4 bases and 0 bases, there was a span of 6 bases. The CDR3 sequence is CAISVDMNTEAFF. As DNA, the CDR3 is TGTGCCATCAGTGTAGATATGAACACTGAAGCTTTCTTT.

This clone was seen just once. This sequence joins TRBV7-9 and TRBJ2-3, with no clear D. Germline V lookup: CDR1 SEHNR, CDR2 FQNEAQ (reference sequence). The length of the CDR3 is 15 residues. V lost 6 bases to trimming and J lost 2 bases, with 15 bases between them. Here the CDR3 reads CASRVGSSATDTQYF. CDR3 nucleotides: TGTGCCAGCAGGGTGGGTAGCTCCGCCACAGATACGCAGTATTTT.

The V and J genes are TRBV3-1 (or the pseudogene TRBV3-2) and TRBJ2-6; 7 bases are a match to TRBD2. Germline V gives CDR1 LGHDT, CDR2 YNNKEL (reference sequence). V was clipped by 0 bases and J by 0 bases; unmatched bases: 2. The CDR3 has 17 amino acids. The CDR3 region is CASSQDGRGSGANVLTF. CDR3 sequence (DNA): TGTGCCAGCAGCCAAGATGGGAGGGGCTCTGGGGCCAACGTCCTGACTTTC.

V gene TRBV30 combines with J gene TRBJ2-5, with TRBD2 matching 9 bases. Germline assignment: CDR1 GTSNPN and CDR2 SVGIG (reference sequence). The CDR3 has 13 residues. The V gene end was trimmed by 0 bases and the J gene end by 5 bases; junction bases not matched to a gene: 1. CDR3 in amino acids: CAWSVGLAETQYF. CDR3 DNA sequence: TGTGCCTGGAGTGTGGGACTAGCCGAGACCCAGTACTTC.

The chain couples TRBV5-3 to TRBJ2-7, with 8 bases fitting TRBD1. TRBV5-3 is an ORF, with its function uncertain. The length of the CDR3 is 15 residues. The V and J ends lost 4 bases and 4 bases, in that order; junction bases with no gene match: 10. This CDR3 reads CARSPRGTGRYEQYF. The CDR3 DNA follows: TGTGCCAGAAGCCCTCGTGGGACAGGCCGATACGAGCAGTACTTC.

The table lists this clone with a few counts. The genes are TRBV30 and TRBJ2-6; D is ambiguous. V was cut by 0 bases and J by 1 base, with 10 bases left in between. Per the germline V gene, CDR1 is GTSNPN and CDR2 is SVGIG (reference sequence). The CDR3 runs 16 residues. CDR3 sequence (DNA): TGTGCCTGGAGTGTACGTCGCTATTCTGGGGCCAACGTCCTGACTTTC. Residues: CAWSVRRYSGANVLTF.

This clone has only one observation. The chain is built from TRBV6-6 and TRBJ2-7; TRBD2 agrees at 11 bases. V shed 5 bases and J 2 bases; nucleotides not matched to a gene: 11. CDR1 and CDR2 from the germline V gene are MNHNY and SVGAGI (reference sequence). This CDR3 contains 17 residues. The CDR3 DNA reads TGTGCCAGCAGTCCCCTTTTTAGCGGGAGGGGGGCCTACGAGCAGTACTTC. Translation gives CASSPLFSGRGAYEQYF.

V gene TRBV7-7 combines with J gene TRBJ2-3, with no clear D. Germline V gene lookup returns CDR1 SSHAT and CDR2 FNYEAQ (reference sequence). CDR3 length: 15 amino acids. With 2 bases removed from V and 1 base from J, the gap between germline ends came to 10 bases. This chain's CDR3 is CASSLMSDRTDTQYF. The CDR3 DNA reads TGTGCCAGCAGCTTAATGAGCGACCGCACAGATACGCAGTATTTT.

The chain links TRBV18 to TRBJ2-1; D not certain. The V and J ends lost 5 bases and 0 bases respectively, with 8 bases between them. Germline assignment: CDR1 KGHSH and CDR2 LQKENI. The CDR3 totals 14 residues. The CDR3 here is CASSSTSSYNEQFF. In DNA form, the CDR3 reads TGTGCCAGCTCAAGTACCAGCTCCTACAATGAGCAGTTCTTC.

The chain links TRBV27 to TRBJ2-1; 9 nucleotides align to TRBD1. Looked up from germline, CDR1 is MNHEY and CDR2 is SMNVEV (reference sequence). The CDR3 covers 16 residues. Germline trimming cut 3 bases from V and 2 bases from J; bases unmatched to any gene: 5. The chain's CDR3 is CASSLGQGIPYNEQFF. Written as DNA, the CDR3 is TGTGCCAGCAGTTTGGGACAGGGAATCCCCTACAATGAGCAGTTCTTC.

This clone was seen only a few times. V and J are TRBV27 and TRBJ1-5, with D tentatively TRBD1 (6 bases). Germline-derived CDR1 and CDR2 are MNHEY and SMNVEV (reference sequence). The CDR3 has 17 residues. V was clipped by 2 bases and J by 4 bases, with 18 bases between them. The CDR3 here is CASSLRGDRPGNQPQHF. DNA of the CDR3: TGTGCCAGCAGTTTAAGGGGAGACAGGCCAGGGAATCAGCCCCAGCATTTT.

The chain uses TRBV30 and TRBJ2-2; D possibly corresponds to TRBD1 (6 bases). Germline loops: CDR1 GTSNPN, CDR2 SVGIG (reference sequence). V lost 5 bases and J 6 bases, leaving 10 bases between the germline ends. The CDR3 totals 12 residues. The chain's CDR3 is CAWDKGAGELFF. The DNA for the CDR3 is TGTGCCTGGGACAAGGGGGCCGGGGAGCTGTTTTTT.

This rearrangement joins TRBV11-2 to TRBJ2-7; 8 nucleotides agree with TRBD2. V trimming: 1 base; J trimming: 0 bases; junction bases outside the gene matches: 2. Germline values: CDR1 SGHAT, CDR2 FQNNGV. This CDR3 region has 15 residues. Here the CDR3 reads CASSLATSDSYEQYF. CDR3 nucleotides: TGTGCCAGCAGCTTAGCGACTAGCGACTCCTACGAGCAGTACTTC.

The DNA for the CDR3 is TGTGCCAGCAGTGGGCCAGGCTCTGGAAACACCATATATTTT. Translating gives CASSGPGSGNTIYF. V usage is TRBV2 and J usage is TRBJ1-3; no reliable D call. Germline V lookup: CDR1 SNHLY, CDR2 FYNNEI. The germline V and J ends were trimmed by 4 bases and 0 bases, with 7 bases remaining between them. The CDR3 has 14 amino acids.

The CDR3 loop reads CASSAPGQGVYEQYF. DNA for the CDR3: TGTGCCAGTAGTGCTCCGGGACAGGGGGTCTACGAGCAGTACTTC. This sequence joins TRBV19 and TRBJ2-7; TRBD1 agrees at 11 bases. The CDR3 extends over 15 amino acids. Per germline, CDR1 LNHDA and CDR2 SQIVND (reference sequence). Trimming at V came to 5 bases and at J to 3 bases, leaving 6 bases not matched to a gene. Filled out from reference TRBV19 and TRBJ2-7, the complete variable domain reads DGGITQSPKYLFRKEGQNVTLSCEQNLNHDAMYWYRQDPGQGLRLIYYSQIVNDFQKGDIAEGYSVSREKKESFPLTVTSAQKNPTAFYLCASSAPGQGVYEQYFGPGTRLTVT.

The V gene is TRBV6-2 or TRBV6-3, the J gene TRBJ2-2; 8 bases match TRBD2. J was trimmed by 4 bases and V by 4 bases; bases with no gene match: 11. CDR3 length equals 17 residues. The germline CDR1 and CDR2 sequences are MNHEY and SVGEGT. The CDR3 DNA reads as TGTGCCAGCAGTTCCCCGGGACTAGTCGGTAGCACCGGGGAGCTGTTTTTT. It is translated as CASSSPGLVGSTGELFF.

This rearrangement joins TRBV30 to TRBJ2-7, with a weak D call TRBD2 (5 bases). This CDR3 spans 13 amino acids. CDR1 and CDR2 from the germline V gene are GTSNPN and SVGIG (reference sequence). Trimming removed 3 bases from V and 2 bases from J, with 11 bases in between. The CDR3: CAWSREGPYEQYF. The CDR3 nucleotides read TGTGCCTGGAGCCGAGAGGGCCCCTACGAGCAGTACTTC.

The V gene is TRBV6-5, the J gene TRBJ1-6; maybe TRBD1 (5 bases). In germline, CDR1 is MNHEY, CDR2 SVGAGI. The V end was cut by 7 bases, the J end by 0 bases, with 10 bases between. The CDR3 runs 15 residues. The CDR3 nucleotides read TGTGCCAGCATTAGGGGAAGCTCCTATAATTCACCCCTCCACTTT. Protein: CASIRGSSYNSPLHF.

V is TRBV7-9 and J is TRBJ1-1, with a possible D match to TRBD1 (6 bases). Trimming removed 1 base at V and 6 bases at J, with 12 bases between. The CDR3 consists of 14 residues. Germline assignment: CDR1 SEHNR and CDR2 FQNEAQ (reference sequence). The CDR3 DNA sequence: TGTGCCAGCAGCTTAGTCGACAGGTGGGCTGAAGCTTTCTTT. Its protein is CASSLVDRWAEAFF.

J is TRBJ2-5 and V is TRBV6-5; TRBD1 agrees at 9 bases. Trimming took 1 base from V and 5 from J; bases not matched to a gene: 5. Germline assignment: CDR1 MNHEY and CDR2 SVGAGI. The CDR3 totals 15 residues. Written as DNA, the CDR3 is TGTGCCAGCAGTTACTTGGGACAGGGCCGGGAGACCCAGTACTTC. This encodes CASSYLGQGRETQYF.

V and J are TRBV2 and TRBJ1-4; the D gene is possibly TRBD1 (5 bases). Looked up from germline, CDR1 is SNHLY and CDR2 is FYNNEI. V lost 7 bases and J 3 bases, leaving 15 bases between the germline ends. The CDR3 is 15 residues long. CDR3 in amino acids: CASKKAGGSNEKLFF. In DNA, the CDR3 is TGTGCCAGCAAAAAGGCGGGGGGATCTAATGAAAAACTGTTTTTT.

The genes are TRBV6-6 and TRBJ2-1; tentative D call: TRBD2 (6 bases). The CDR3 is 16 amino acids. V was trimmed by 6 bases and J by 3 bases, leaving 18 bases between them. In germline, CDR1 is MNHNY, CDR2 SVGAGI (reference sequence). The CDR3 here is CASSPQKLAGYNEQFF. The CDR3 DNA is TGTGCCAGCAGCCCGCAAAAACTAGCCGGCTACAATGAGCAGTTCTTC.